These 23 T cell receptor beta chains share one sample of origin, sequenced in a study of cytomegalovirus exposure and HLA in healthy donors. The PCR employed 60 Vbeta primers together with 13 Jbeta primers. Generated by immunoSEQ multiplex PCR, the TCRdb table keeps only in-frame clones and is missing some. In all, the sample yields roughly 60,000 clones. Sequencing was done on a sample of PBMCs. The receptors originated from a young woman in good health and CMV-seronegative.

The genes are TRBV10-3 and TRBJ1-5; no firm D call. The germline V gene encodes CDR1 ENHRY and CDR2 SYGVKD. The V and J ends lost 10 bases and 4 bases respectively, with 20 bases between them. The length of the CDR3 is 15 residues. CDR3 region: CATHSGGGRNQPQHF. The CDR3 coding sequence is TGTGCCACCCACTCAGGAGGAGGGAGGAATCAGCCCCAGCATTTT.

J is TRBJ1-2 and V is TRBV29-1; D might be TRBD1 (5 bases). This CDR3 spans 12 amino acids. Between the trimmed V and J ends, which lost 4 bases and 5 bases, there was a span of 11 bases. In germline, CDR1 is SQVTM, CDR2 ANQGSEA. As DNA, the CDR3 is TGCAGCGTTGTTCGGGGGGGGTATGGCTACACCTTC. Its protein product is CSVVRGGYGYTF.

V is TRBV7-2 and J is TRBJ1-2, with 8 positions matching TRBD1. Germline V gene sequence: CDR1 SGHTA, CDR2 FQGNSA. V was pared by 4 bases and J by 8 bases, with 9 bases of the junction left unmatched. The CDR3 sequence is 14 residues long. The CDR3 spells CASSSRTGYQGYTF. CDR3 coding DNA: TGTGCCAGCAGCTCCAGGACAGGGTATCAAGGCTACACCTTC.

J is TRBJ2-1 and V is TRBV5-1; 9 positions agree with TRBD2. The CDR3 runs to 17 residues. Trimming took 2 bases from V and 2 from J; bases not matched to a gene: 8. The V gene's germline CDR1 is SGHRS and CDR2 YFSETQ. CDR3 amino acids: CASSFLAGTIAYNEQFF. CDR3 in DNA: TGCGCCAGCAGCTTCCTAGCGGGAACAATTGCCTACAATGAGCAGTTCTTC. Combining the CDR3 with reference TRBV5-1 and TRBJ2-1 gives the whole variable domain KAGVTQTPRYLIKTRGQQVTLSCSPISGHRSVSWYQQTPGQGLQFLFEYFSETQRNKGNFPGRFSGRQFSNSRSEMNVSTLELGDSALYLCASSFLAGTIAYNEQFFGPGTRLTVL.

The gene calls are TRBV13 and TRBJ1-2; 8 bases are a match to TRBD1. This CDR3 has 15 amino acids. With 5 bases clipped from V and 4 bases from J, the junction kept 9 bases outside the gene matches. Germline V gives CDR1 PRHDT, CDR2 FYEKMQ (reference sequence). Here the CDR3 reads CASSPTTGESYGYTF. In DNA, the CDR3 is TGTGCCAGCAGCCCGACGACAGGGGAATCCTATGGCTACACCTTC.

The chain joins TRBV19 to TRBJ1-6; D is unresolved. The germline gives CDR1 LNHDA, CDR2 SQIVND (reference sequence). Trimming took 2 bases from V and 3 from J, leaving 11 bases between them. CDR3 size: 16 residues. Here the CDR3 reads CASSITRNLYNSPLHF. The CDR3 DNA reads as TGTGCCAGTAGTATAACCAGGAACCTCTATAATTCACCCCTCCACTTT.

This chain uses TRBV29-1 with TRBJ2-1; TRBD1 is a possible D gene (6 bases). Germline CDR1 reads SQVTM; CDR2 reads ANQGSEA. This CDR3 is 16 amino acids long. V lost 1 base, J lost 5 bases, and 18 bases lay in between. The CDR3 coding sequence is TGCAGCGTTGAAGGTAACCCACAGGGCGTCGACAATGAGCAGTTCTTC. It specifies CSVEGNPQGVDNEQFF.

The chain employs TRBV2 and TRBJ1-2; no definite D call. The CDR3 has 14 amino acids. The germline CDR1 and CDR2 sequences are SNHLY and FYNNEI. V was cut by 3 bases and J by 8 bases, with 16 bases left in between. CDR3 bases: TGTGCCAGCAGTGACGGTGCGAGAGGCGGCGGCTACACCTTC. Its translation is CASSDGARGGGYTF.

The V call is TRBV18, the J call TRBJ2-7; maybe TRBD2 (6 bases). The CDR3 loop spans 14 amino acids. CDR1 is KGHSH and CDR2 is LQKENI in the germline V gene. V lost 3 bases and J lost 2, with 11 bases in between. The CDR3 region has the DNA TGTGCCAGCTCACCCCCTAGCGTTACCTACGAGCAGTACTTC. As protein: CASSPPSVTYEQYF.

The chain links TRBV18 to TRBJ1-6; D is unresolved. The CDR3 contains 15 residues. Germline CDR1 is KGHSH and CDR2 is LQKENI. V lost 1 base and J 10 bases, leaving 14 bases between the germline ends. CDR3 nucleotides: TGTGCCAGCTCACCACGGAGGGTATTGGACTCACCCCTCCACTTT. This codes for CASSPRRVLDSPLHF. The complete variable domain, with remaining parts taken from reference TRBV18 and TRBJ1-6, reads NAGVMQNPRHLVRRRGQEARLRCSPMKGHSHVYWYRQLPEEGLKFMVYLQKENIIDESGMPKERFSAEFPKEGPSILRIQQVVRGDSAAYFCASSPRRVLDSPLHFGNGTRLTVT.

This chain uses TRBV25-1 with TRBJ1-1; D remains unclear. V was shortened by 6 bases and J by 8 bases, with 31 bases between the two germline ends. CDR3 length: 18 amino acids. Germline V lookup: CDR1 MGHDK, CDR2 SYGVNS. The CDR3 sequence is CASRDWEADGLAPEEAFF. The DNA for the CDR3 is TGTGCCAGCAGGGATTGGGAAGCGGACGGCTTGGCCCCTGAGGAAGCTTTCTTT.

The chain recombines TRBV5-1 with TRBJ2-5, with D possibly TRBD1 on 5 matching bases. Trimming removed 2 bases from V and 0 bases from J, with 11 bases in between. Germline V gene sequence: CDR1 SGHRS, CDR2 YFSETQ. The CDR3 has 15 amino acids. CDR3 loop: CASSFTGPYQETQYF. In nucleotides, the CDR3 is TGCGCCAGCAGCTTCACAGGTCCGTACCAAGAGACCCAGTACTTC.

This rearrangement joins TRBV5-1 to TRBJ1-2; 9 nucleotides line up with TRBD1. The CDR3 is 16 amino acids. In germline, CDR1 is SGHRS, CDR2 YFSETQ. Trimming took 4 bases from V and 8 from J; bases not matched to a gene: 15. Written as DNA, the CDR3 is TGCGCCAGCAGCGACACCACCGGGACAGGGCTTGGAGGCTACACCTTC. It encodes CASSDTTGTGLGGYTF.

The chain carries TRBV5-6 and TRBJ1-5; 9 bases fit TRBD1. Trimming removed 3 bases from V and 7 bases from J; junction bases left unmatched: 11. There are 16 residues in the CDR3. Germline CDR1 and CDR2: SGHDT and YYEEEE. CDR3 sequence (DNA): TGTGCCAGCAGCTCTGGGGGCACAGGGGGCGGGCAGCCCCAGCATTTT. This gives the protein CASSSGGTGGGQPQHF.

This chain links TRBV11-1 with TRBJ2-3; 7 bases fit TRBD2. The CDR3 spans 14 residues. Germline CDR1 is SGHAT and CDR2 is FQDESV (reference sequence). The V and J ends lost 5 bases and 4 bases, in that order; junction bases with no gene match: 6. CDR3 DNA sequence: TGTGCCAGCAGCCCAGGCCTAGCGGCAGATACGCAGTATTTT. This sequence encodes CASSPGLAADTQYF. The whole variable domain, filled in from reference TRBV11-1 and TRBJ2-3, reads EAEVAQSPRYKITEKSQAVAFWCDPISGHATLYWYRQILGQGPELLVQFQDESVVDDSQLPKDRFSAERLKGVDSTLKIQPAELGDSAMYLCASSPGLAADTQYFGPGTRLTVL.

V usage is TRBV11-2 and J usage is TRBJ2-5; a possible D gene is TRBD2 (6 bases). The CDR3 is made up of 13 amino acids. Deletions cut 1 base from V and 13 bases from J, with 16 bases between. Per the germline V gene, CDR1 is SGHAT and CDR2 is FQNNGV. The CDR3 is CASSLAGRDSRYF. CDR3 nucleotide sequence: TGTGCCAGCAGCTTAGCGGGGCGGGACTCCCGGTACTTC. The whole variable domain, filled in from reference TRBV11-2 and TRBJ2-5, reads EAGVAQSPRYKIIEKRQSVAFWCNPISGHATLYWYQQILGQGPKLLIQFQNNGVVDDSQLPKDRFSAERLKGVDSTLKIQPAKLEDSAVYLCASSLAGRDSRYFGPGTRLLVL.

The gene calls are TRBV2 and TRBJ2-4, with TRBD1 as a possible D gene (6 bases). Looked up from germline, CDR1 is SNHLY and CDR2 is FYNNEI. Trimming removed 7 bases at V and 1 base at J, with 8 bases between. The CDR3 spans 13 residues. CDR3 sequence: CASMGAAKNIQYF. In DNA, the CDR3 is TGTGCCAGCATGGGGGCGGCCAAAAACATTCAGTACTTC. Full variable domain (missing parts from reference TRBV2 and TRBJ2-4): EPEVTQTPSHQVTQMGQEVILRCVPISNHLYFYWYRQILGQKVEFLVSFYNNEISEKSEIFDDQFSVERPDGSNFTLKIRSTKLEDSAMYFCASMGAAKNIQYFGAGTRLSVL.

CDR3 sequence (DNA): TGTGCCAGCAGTTACTCGACCGACTCAGGAGGGGAGCAGTACTTC. Its protein product is CASSYSTDSGGEQYF. The chain combines TRBV6-5 with TRBJ2-7; TRBD2 might be the D (6 bases). Germline V CDR1 and CDR2: MNHEY, SVGAGI. This CDR3 region has 15 residues. V lost 0 bases to trimming and J lost 7 bases, with 16 bases between them.

The CDR3 reads CASSYLYGRAGETQYF. In nucleotides, the CDR3 is TGTGCCAGCAGTTACCTATACGGGAGGGCCGGGGAGACCCAGTACTTC. The V gene is TRBV6-5, the J gene TRBJ2-5, with 8 bases matching TRBD2. CDR1 is MNHEY and CDR2 is SVGAGI in the germline V gene. Trimming cost V 2 bases and J 5 bases; bases outside gene matches: 10. The CDR3 covers 16 residues.

The genes are TRBV5-6 and TRBJ1-4, with 8 bases aligning to TRBD1. The CDR3 contains 14 residues. V lost 2 bases and J lost 5; bases outside the gene matches: 2. Germline V gene data show CDR1 as SGHDT and CDR2 as YYEEEE. The CDR3 loop reads CASSFYRGNEKLFF. The CDR3 nucleotides are TGTGCCAGCAGCTTCTACAGGGGGAATGAAAAACTGTTTTTT.

The chain links TRBV5-4 to TRBJ1-6; 9 bases are a match to TRBD1. With V trimmed by 0 bases and J by 7 bases, 5 bases remained unmatched. The CDR3 is 16 amino acids. Looked up from germline, CDR1 is SGHNT and CDR2 is YYREEE (reference sequence). CDR3 sequence: CASSLEQGTGNSPLHF. For the CDR3, the DNA is TGTGCCAGCAGCTTGGAACAAGGGACAGGGAATTCACCCCTCCACTTT.

V is TRBV19 and J is TRBJ1-2; 9 bases map to TRBD1. There are 14 residues in the CDR3. The trim removed 10 bases at V and 4 bases at J, leaving 10 bases unmatched. CDR1 is LNHDA and CDR2 is SQIVND in the germline V gene (reference sequence). This chain's CDR3 is CAISPGTGSYGYTF. CDR3 bases: TGTGCCATAAGTCCCGGGACAGGGAGCTATGGCTACACCTTC.

The rearrangement joins TRBV5-4 to TRBJ1-2; unclear D gene. The V and J ends lost 2 bases and 8 bases respectively, with 16 bases between them. This CDR3 has 14 amino acids. Germline V gene lookup returns CDR1 SGHNT and CDR2 YYREEE (reference sequence). CDR3 bases: TGTGCCAGCAGCTTTGAGAGTCCGGTCGGGGGCTACACCTTC. Its protein is CASSFESPVGGYTF.